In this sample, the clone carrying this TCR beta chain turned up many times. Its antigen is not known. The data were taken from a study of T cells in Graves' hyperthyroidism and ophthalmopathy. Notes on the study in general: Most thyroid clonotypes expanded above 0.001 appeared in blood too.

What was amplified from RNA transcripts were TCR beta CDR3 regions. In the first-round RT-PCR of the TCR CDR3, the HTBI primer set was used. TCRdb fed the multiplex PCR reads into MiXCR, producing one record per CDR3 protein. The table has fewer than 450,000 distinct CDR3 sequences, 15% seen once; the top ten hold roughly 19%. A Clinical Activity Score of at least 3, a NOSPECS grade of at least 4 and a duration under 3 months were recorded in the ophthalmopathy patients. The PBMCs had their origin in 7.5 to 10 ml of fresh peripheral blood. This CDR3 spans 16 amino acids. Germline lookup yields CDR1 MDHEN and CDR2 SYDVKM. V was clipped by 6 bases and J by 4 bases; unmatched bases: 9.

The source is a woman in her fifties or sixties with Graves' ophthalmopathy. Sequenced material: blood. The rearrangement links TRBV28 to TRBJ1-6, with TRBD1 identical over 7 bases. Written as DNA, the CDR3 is TGTGCCAGCAGCGGACAGGAGGCTGGGTATAATTCACCCCTCCACTTT. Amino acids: CASSGQEAGYNSPLHF.